The next 16 T cell receptor beta chains were all read from a single sample in a study of T cells in Graves' hyperthyroidism and ophthalmopathy. Researchers amplified the TCR beta CDR3 regions from RNA transcripts. RT-PCR in the first round (using the HTBI primer set) targeted the TCR CDR3. One entry per CDR3 protein results from TCRdb running MiXCR on the multiplex PCR reads. This sample carries 550,000 to 700,000 distinct CDR3 sequences, around 45% of them seen once, and the ten largest clones take over 15%. Sequencing was carried out using peripheral blood or thyroid tissue (not recorded which). These receptors all come from an adult woman with Graves' disease, either hyperthyroidism or ophthalmopathy (not recorded which).

J is TRBJ2-5 and V is TRBV18; unclear D gene. V lost 2 bases and J lost 5, with 15 bases in between. Germline V gene data show CDR1 as KGHSH and CDR2 as LQKENI. This CDR3 spans 15 amino acids. The CDR3 region is CASSPYDLKVETQYF. The CDR3 DNA follows: TGTGCCAGCTCACCATACGATCTAAAGGTGGAGACCCAGTACTTC.

V usage is TRBV20-1 and J usage is TRBJ2-5; a possible D gene is TRBD2 (6 bases). Germline V gives CDR1 DFQATT, CDR2 SNEGSKA (reference sequence). Trimming took 6 bases from V and 7 from J, leaving 12 bases between them. This CDR3 region has 11 residues. CDR3 nucleotide sequence: TGCAGTGCCACAGACGGGGGGACCCAGTACTTC. It is translated as CSATDGGTQYF.

This clonotype was observed once. Relative to the germline gene, one junction end is altered; a read error may explain this. The chain recombines TRBV7-9 with TRBJ2-7; tentative D call: TRBD2 (6 bases). CDR3 length: 14 residues. Germline loops: CDR1 SEHNR, CDR2 FQNEAQ (reference sequence). The chain's CDR3 is CASSSGVVTGELYF. The CDR3 DNA sequence: TGTGCCAGCAGCTCGGGAGTAGTGACCGGGGAGCTGTACTTC. Complete variable domain (other parts from reference TRBV7-9 and TRBJ2-7): DTGVSQNPRHKITKRGQNVTFRCDPISEHNRLYWYRQTLGQGPEFLTYFQNEAQLEKSRLLSDRFSAERPKGSFSTLEIQRTEQGDSAMYLCASSSGVVTGELYFGPGTRLTVT.

CDR3 protein: CASSGSRDSYGYTF. CDR3 nucleotide sequence: TGTGCCAGCAGCGGATCCCGGGACAGCTATGGCTACACCTTC. The rearrangement joins TRBV9 to TRBJ1-2, with 7 nucleotides matching TRBD1. The trim removed 3 bases at V and 4 bases at J, leaving 6 bases unmatched. Germline V gene lookup returns CDR1 SGDLS and CDR2 YYNGEE. This CDR3 region has 14 residues.

To note about this clonotype: A single base separates this from a much larger clone, so it may be a read error. The CDR3 reads CASSRSLRDRGRLNTEAFF. The DNA of the CDR3 is TGCGCCAGCAGCCGATCCCTCCGGGACAGGGGTAGGCTGAACACTGAAGCTTTCTTT. This chain connects TRBV5-1 to TRBJ1-1; TRBD1 matches 10 bases. Germline CDR1 reads SGHRS; CDR2 reads YFSETQ. V was clipped by 4 bases and J by 0 bases; unmatched bases: 15. The CDR3 extends over 19 amino acids.

J is TRBJ1-2 and V is TRBV2; maybe TRBD1 (6 bases). The V gene's germline CDR1 is SNHLY and CDR2 FYNNEI. The V gene lost 11 bases and the J gene lost 7 bases, with 11 bases spanning the gap. CDR3 length: 10 amino acids. The CDR3: CAHTGAGYTF. DNA of the CDR3: TGTGCCCACACGGGGGCTGGCTACACCTTC. Complete variable domain (other parts from reference TRBV2 and TRBJ1-2): EPEVTQTPSHQVTQMGQEVILRCVPISNHLYFYWYRQILGQKVEFLVSFYNNEISEKSEIFDDQFSVERPDGSNFTLKIRSTKLEDSAMYFCAHTGAGYTFGSGTRLTVV.

This clonotype was observed at least ten times. This chain connects TRBV5-6 to TRBJ1-2; the D is unclear. The V end lost 4 bases, the J end lost 2 bases, and 12 bases lay between the germline ends. Germline CDR1 is SGHDT and CDR2 is YYEEEE. The CDR3 is 14 residues long. CDR3 nucleotides: TGTGCCAGCAGCCCAAATCCAGAGAACTATGGCTACACCTTC. Translation: CASSPNPENYGYTF.

For the CDR3, the DNA is TGTGCCAGCAGTTTGGGGTCCGTTTATGGCAATCAGCCCCAGCATTTT. Amino acids: CASSLGSVYGNQPQHF. The chain employs TRBV12-3 or TRBV12-4 and TRBJ1-5; no reliable D call. Trimming removed 3 bases from V and 2 bases from J, with 14 bases in between. The CDR3 spans 16 residues.

With regard to this clonotype: Mismatch with germline at one junction end may stem from a read error. V usage is TRBV4-1 and J usage is TRBJ2-5; either TRBD1 or TRBD2 may fit D (5 bases each). Germline V gene sequence: CDR1 MGHRA, CDR2 YSYEKL. The CDR3 has 13 residues. The CDR3 DNA reads as TGCGCCAACAGCCAAGATGAGAGGGGGACCCAGTACTTC. Protein sequence: CANSQDERGTQYF.

This clonotype was observed many times. The chain couples TRBV9 to TRBJ1-5, with 11 bases identical to TRBD1. The CDR3 totals 17 residues. CDR1 and CDR2 from the germline V gene are SGDLS and YYNGEE. The V and J ends lost 4 bases and 11 bases, in that order; junction bases with no gene match: 17. The CDR3 DNA sequence: TGTGCCAGCAGCCCGGAGGAGGGACAGGGGGGGGTCCGGACCCAGCATTTT. This sequence encodes CASSPEEGQGGVRTQHF.

This chain joins TRBV29-1 and TRBJ2-2; either TRBD1 or TRBD2 may supply D (5 bases each). V gave up 0 bases and J gave up 4 bases, with 12 bases separating them. CDR1 is SQVTM and CDR2 is ANQGSEA in the germline V gene. This CDR3 contains 15 residues. The CDR3 coding sequence is TGCAGCGTTGAAGATACTGGGGGTAGCACCGGGGAGCTGTTTTTT. Protein sequence: CSVEDTGGSTGELFF.

At least ten counts were recorded for this clonotype. This rearrangement joins TRBV27 to TRBJ1-2; D call uncertain. Germline loops: CDR1 MNHEY, CDR2 SMNVEV (reference sequence). The CDR3 is 12 residues long. V was pared by 2 bases and J by 8 bases, with 9 bases between. For the CDR3, the DNA is TGTGCCAGCAGTTTACGGGGAGGAGGCTACACCTTC. Protein: CASSLRGGGYTF.

This clonotype has a count of ten or more. The V and J genes are TRBV10-3 and TRBJ2-6; either TRBD1 or TRBD2 may supply D (5 bases each). The CDR3 sequence is 18 residues long. Trimming left V 3 bases short and J 4 bases short, with 19 bases between. Germline-derived CDR1 and CDR2 are ENHRY and SYGVKD. The chain's CDR3 is CAISDSRQRVAGANVLTF. For the CDR3, the DNA is TGTGCCATCAGTGACTCTCGACAGAGGGTGGCCGGGGCCAACGTCCTGACTTTC.

The V call is TRBV24-1, the J call TRBJ1-5; D is perhaps TRBD1 (6 bases). V was cut by 4 bases and J by 4 bases, with 10 bases left in between. Germline V gene lookup returns CDR1 KGHDR and CDR2 SFDVKD. The CDR3 has 14 amino acids. The CDR3 spells CATSDPGQNQPQHF. CDR3 nucleotides: TGTGCCACCAGTGACCCAGGACAGAATCAGCCCCAGCATTTT.

The rearrangement uses TRBV7-2 and TRBJ2-5; D perhaps matches TRBD1 (7 bases). CDR1 SGHTA and CDR2 FQGNSA come from the germline V gene. The CDR3 consists of 17 residues. The V and J ends lost 5 bases and 1 base respectively, with 20 bases between them. The CDR3 coding sequence is TGTGCCAGCAGCCCAAGACAGGGAGGAAACGCCCAAGAGACCCAGTACTTC. Translating it yields CASSPRQGGNAQETQYF.

The CDR3 coding sequence is TGTGCCAGCAGCTGGACAGTTCAAGAGACCCAGTACTTC. Translation: CASSWTVQETQYF. The rearrangement uses TRBV7-9 and TRBJ2-5; D is perhaps TRBD1 (6 bases). Germline CDR1 is SEHNR and CDR2 is FQNEAQ (reference sequence). The V gene lost 4 bases and the J gene lost 2 bases, with 8 bases spanning the gap. This CDR3 spans 13 amino acids.